The 30 T cell receptor beta chains listed next were all sequenced from one sample in a study of CD8 T cells in Susac syndrome. Reverse transcription used about 0.5 to 1 ug RNA and random hexamers. TCRdb passed the immunoSEQ multiplex PCR reads through MiXCR, listing each CDR3 protein once. The table has about 200,000 distinct CDR3 sequences, about 95% seen once; the top ten hold just over 0.08%. The specimen sequenced was CD4+ T cells from PBMCs. The receptors derive from a human donor with multiple sclerosis.

The sample holds one count of this clonotype. The rearrangement links TRBV18 to TRBJ1-6, with unresolved D. Germline V lookup: CDR1 KGHSH, CDR2 LQKENI. The CDR3 has 14 amino acids. Trimming removed 3 bases from V and 9 bases from J, with 12 bases in between. The DNA of the CDR3 is TGTGCCAGCTCACCGTTGACAATTTCTTCACCCCTCCACTTT. Protein product: CASSPLTISSPLHF.

The gene calls are TRBV11-1 and TRBJ1-1; D is unresolved. The CDR3 is made up of 13 amino acids. Trimming took 5 bases from V and 2 from J, leaving 9 bases between them. Germline V gene sequence: CDR1 SGHAT, CDR2 FQDESV (reference sequence). The CDR3 spells CASSGRGNTEAFF. The CDR3 nucleotides are TGTGCCAGCAGCGGACGGGGTAACACTGAAGCTTTCTTT.

The chain employs TRBV14 and TRBJ1-5; the D gene is possibly TRBD1 (5 bases). This CDR3 spans 11 amino acids. Trimming left V 8 bases short and J 13 bases short, with 15 bases between. CDR1 SGHDN and CDR2 FVKESK come from the germline V gene. The DNA for the CDR3 is TGTGCCAGCGCCTCAGGGATCGGGCAGCATTTT. Translation: CASASGIGQHF.

The rearrangement uses TRBV5-4 and TRBJ1-6, with D maybe TRBD1 (6 bases). Germline CDR1 is SGHNT and CDR2 is YYREEE (reference sequence). The V gene lost 6 bases and the J gene lost 6 bases, with 13 bases spanning the gap. This CDR3 is 14 amino acids long. The CDR3 DNA follows: TGTGCCAGCAAGAATGACAGGTCTAATTCACCCCTCCACTTT. Translation: CASKNDRSNSPLHF.

The chain employs TRBV12-3 or TRBV12-4 and TRBJ1-2; D gene uncertain. This CDR3 is 13 amino acids long. V was pared by 5 bases and J by 4 bases, with 11 bases between. In DNA form, the CDR3 reads TGTGCCAGCAGTCCAGAGGGTGGCTATGGCTACACCTTC. Protein: CASSPEGGYGYTF.

This clonotype was recorded once. The chain couples TRBV7-9 to TRBJ2-3; TRBD1 might be the D (5 bases). V lost 4 bases and J 2 bases, leaving 16 bases between the germline ends. Germline assignment: CDR1 SEHNR and CDR2 FQNEAQ (reference sequence). This CDR3 has 16 residues. The CDR3 nucleotides are TGTGCCAGCAGCTCCCGACAGCGTGGGATCACAGATACGCAGTATTTT. Translated: CASSSRQRGITDTQYF.

The chain is built from TRBV29-1 and TRBJ2-2; 7 nucleotides align to TRBD1. Germline CDR1 is SQVTM and CDR2 is ANQGSEA. The CDR3 contains 15 residues. With V trimmed by 6 bases and J by 0 bases, 7 bases remained unmatched. CDR3 amino acids: CSVRRDSANTGELFF. DNA of the CDR3: TGCAGCGTCCGAAGGGACAGCGCGAACACCGGGGAGCTGTTTTTT.

The CDR3 bases are TGTGCCAGCAGCTCCGCGGTTTCTAGCGGGACGCAGTATTTT. It is translated as CASSSAVSSGTQYF. The gene calls are TRBV7-8 and TRBJ2-3; 8 bases are shared with TRBD2. The CDR3 is 14 amino acids. Germline V gene data show CDR1 as SGHVS and CDR2 as FQNEAQ. Losses at the gene ends were 4 bases for V and 9 bases for J; bases not matched to a gene: 9.

The CDR3 region is CASRPKFGGADTDTQYF. DNA of the CDR3: TGTGCCAGCAGGCCAAAATTCGGGGGGGCTGACACAGATACGCAGTATTTT. This chain connects TRBV3-1 to TRBJ2-3, with TRBD2 identical over 8 bases. V trimming: 6 bases; J trimming: 2 bases; junction bases outside the gene matches: 13. Germline-derived CDR1 and CDR2 are LGHDT and YNNKEL (reference sequence). The CDR3 spans 17 residues.

This rearrangement joins TRBV5-1 to TRBJ2-1, with D perhaps matching TRBD2 (6 bases). The CDR3 spans 12 residues. The germline V and J ends were trimmed by 4 bases and 6 bases, with 8 bases remaining between them. Germline V gene data show CDR1 as SGHRS and CDR2 as YFSETQ. DNA for the CDR3: TGCGCCAGCAGCCCGGGGGTCAATGAGCAGTTCTTC. Translating gives CASSPGVNEQFF.

This chain links TRBV20-1 with TRBJ1-5; TRBD1 might be the D (6 bases). The length of the CDR3 is 14 residues. The V and J ends lost 0 bases and 4 bases respectively, with 10 bases between them. Per germline, CDR1 DFQATT and CDR2 SNEGSKA (reference sequence). CDR3 nucleotides: TGCAGTGCTAGAGATTTTCAGGGGAATCAGCCCCAGCATTTT. This translates into CSARDFQGNQPQHF.

The J gene is TRBJ2-3, the V gene TRBV7-2, with D tentatively TRBD1 (6 bases). The germline V and J ends were trimmed by 10 bases and 5 bases, with 13 bases remaining between them. Per the germline V gene, CDR1 is SGHTA and CDR2 is FQGNSA. This CDR3 comprises 12 residues. The CDR3 loop is CATRTALDTQYF. The DNA for the CDR3 is TGTGCCACCCGGACAGCCCTAGATACGCAGTATTTT.

The chain employs TRBV20-1 and TRBJ2-3; no clear D gene. Germline CDR1 DFQATT, CDR2 SNEGSKA (reference sequence). The CDR3 is made up of 14 amino acids. V was clipped by 0 bases and J by 0 bases, with 7 bases between them. CDR3 loop: CSARDVGSTDTQYF. CDR3 nucleotide sequence: TGCAGTGCTAGAGATGTCGGTAGCACAGATACGCAGTATTTT.

The rearrangement joins TRBV20-1 to TRBJ2-2; possibly TRBD2 for D (5 bases). CDR3 size: 14 residues. CDR1 and CDR2 from the germline V gene are DFQATT and SNEGSKA (reference sequence). The germline V and J ends were trimmed by 1 base and 4 bases, with 10 bases remaining between them. CDR3 nucleotides: TGCAGTGCTAGAGGAACTAGTGGCACCGGGGAGCTGTTTTTT. Translation: CSARGTSGTGELFF.

This rearrangement joins TRBV3-1 to TRBJ1-6, with TRBD1 matching over 8 bases. This CDR3 spans 14 amino acids. Germline assignment: CDR1 LGHDT and CDR2 YNNKEL (reference sequence). With 1 base clipped from V and 10 bases from J, the junction kept 3 bases outside the gene matches. The CDR3 loop is CASSQGQGISPLHF. The DNA for the CDR3 is TGTGCCAGCAGCCAAGGACAGGGGATATCACCCCTCCACTTT.

The chain is built from TRBV28 and TRBJ1-2; the D is unclear. CDR1 MDHEN and CDR2 SYDVKM come from the germline V gene. The CDR3 runs 13 residues. Trimming took 8 bases from V and 4 from J, leaving 14 bases between them. The CDR3, as DNA: TGTGCCAGCCCGAACCCCATAGGCTATGGCTACACCTTC. This encodes CASPNPIGYGYTF.

The chain uses TRBV20-1 and TRBJ1-5, with 7 bases aligning to TRBD1. The CDR3 is 13 residues long. J gave up 7 bases and V 4 bases, and 7 bases lay outside the gene matches. CDR1 DFQATT and CDR2 SNEGSKA come from the germline V gene (reference sequence). The chain's CDR3 is CSATPTGSQPQHF. DNA for the CDR3: TGCAGTGCTACCCCGACAGGGAGCCAGCCCCAGCATTTT.

The J gene is TRBJ2-3, the V gene TRBV7-3; 9 nucleotides agree with TRBD2. This CDR3 is built from 14 residues. V gave up 5 bases and J gave up 4 bases; unmatched junction bases: 4. CDR1 is SGHTA, CDR2 FQGTGA, per germline. The chain's CDR3 is CASSRTSGSDTQYF. The CDR3 coding sequence is TGTGCCAGCAGCCGAACTAGCGGGTCAGATACGCAGTATTTT.

V is TRBV30 and J is TRBJ2-7; 10 nucleotides agree with TRBD1. CDR3 size: 15 residues. J lost 2 bases, V lost 0 bases, and 4 bases had no gene match. Germline V gene lookup returns CDR1 GTSNPN and CDR2 SVGIG (reference sequence). CDR3 region: CAWSVTGTGAYEQYF. The CDR3 nucleotides are TGTGCCTGGAGTGTAACCGGGACAGGGGCCTACGAGCAGTACTTC.

CDR3 sequence (DNA): TGCAGCGCAGAGACAGGAGAGGCTGGGAGAAATATGGCTGAAGCTTTCTTT. Translated: CSAETGEAGRNMAEAFF. The rearrangement uses TRBV29-1 and TRBJ1-1; D perhaps matches TRBD1 (6 bases). The CDR3 has 17 residues. CDR1 is SQVTM, CDR2 ANQGSEA, per germline. Trimming removed 7 bases from V and 6 bases from J, with 30 bases in between.

V usage is TRBV30 and J usage is TRBJ2-3; D gene unclear. There are 10 residues in the CDR3. Germline V gene sequence: CDR1 GTSNPN, CDR2 SVGIG (reference sequence). V was pared by 3 bases and J by 5 bases, with 3 bases between. The CDR3 protein is CAWRGDTQYF. For the CDR3, the DNA is TGTGCCTGGAGGGGAGATACGCAGTATTTT.

The V and J genes are TRBV20-1 and TRBJ1-6, with D possibly TRBD1 on 6 matching bases. The V end was cut by 6 bases, the J end by 6 bases, with 15 bases between. Germline V gene sequence: CDR1 DFQATT, CDR2 SNEGSKA (reference sequence). The CDR3 runs 14 residues. CDR3 residues: CSALSRGLNSPLHF. For the CDR3, the DNA is TGCAGTGCCCTCTCCAGGGGCCTTAATTCACCCCTCCACTTT.

This clonotype was counted once. The chain recombines TRBV14 with TRBJ2-2, with D perhaps being TRBD1 or TRBD2 (5 bases each). The CDR3 has 15 residues. The V gene lost 1 base and the J gene lost 4 bases, with 10 bases spanning the gap. Per germline, CDR1 SGHDN and CDR2 FVKESK. The CDR3 protein is CASSQVGRSTGELFF. CDR3 bases: TGTGCCAGCAGCCAAGTGGGACGGTCCACCGGGGAGCTGTTTTTT.

The V and J genes are TRBV29-1 and TRBJ2-2, with 9 bases fitting TRBD1. The CDR3 has 12 residues. Germline V gene data show CDR1 as SQVTM and CDR2 as ANQGSEA. J gave up 8 bases and V 5 bases, and 3 bases lay outside the gene matches. CDR3 region: CSVRTGAGELFF. Written as DNA, the CDR3 is TGCAGCGTTCGGACAGGGGCTGGGGAGCTGTTTTTT.

The rearrangement joins TRBV7-9 to TRBJ1-5, with 7 bases aligning to TRBD1. Germline assignment: CDR1 SEHNR and CDR2 FQNEAQ (reference sequence). CDR3 size: 15 residues. V shed 4 bases, J shed 7 bases, and the junction held 10 bases outside the gene matches. The CDR3 coding sequence is TGTGCCAGCAGCTCATCGACAGGGACGGGGCAGCCCCAGCATTTT. Translating it yields CASSSSTGTGQPQHF.

The chain employs TRBV7-9 and TRBJ1-6, with D unclear. V was clipped by 4 bases and J by 6 bases, with 4 bases between them. Germline V CDR1 and CDR2: SEHNR, FQNEAQ (reference sequence). CDR3 length equals 12 residues. The CDR3 nucleotides are TGTGCCAGCAGCTCGACTAATTCACCCCTCCACTTT. Translated: CASSSTNSPLHF.

CDR3 DNA: TGCGCCAGCAGTCATGGGGGGCTTAAGAGACAGCCCCAGCATTTT. Amino acid sequence: CASSHGGLKRQPQHF. This chain connects TRBV23-1 to TRBJ1-5; TRBD1 is a possible D gene (6 bases). Being an ORF, TRBV23-1 has a function that is uncertain. This CDR3 contains 15 residues. Trimming shortened V by 3 bases and J by 7 bases, and 16 bases separated the two germline ends.

The chain carries TRBV2 and TRBJ1-1; D ambiguous. There are 14 residues in the CDR3. Germline V gene data show CDR1 as SNHLY and CDR2 as FYNNEI. The V and J ends lost 6 bases and 0 bases respectively, with 11 bases between them. Here the CDR3 DNA reads TGTGCCAGCAGAACGTTTCGAATGAACACTGAAGCTTTCTTT. Translated, it gives CASRTFRMNTEAFF.

As to this clonotype: A read error may account for a junction end that differs from germline. The chain employs TRBV25-1 and TRBJ1-6, with D tentatively TRBD1 (5 bases). CDR1 is MGHDK, CDR2 SYGVNS, per germline. The length of the CDR3 is 11 residues. The CDR3 spells CASSAEVGDPF. The CDR3 DNA sequence: TGTGCCAGCAGTGCCGAAGTGGGGGACCCATTT. Supplemented by reference TRBV25-1 and TRBJ1-6, the full variable domain reads EADIYQTPRYLVIGTGKKITLECSQTMGHDKMYWYQQDPGMELHLIHYSYGVNSTEKGDLSSESTVSRIRTEHFPLTLESARPSHTSQYLCASSAEVGDPFGNGTRLTVT.

The chain has TRBV9 and TRBJ1-6; 9 bases are a match to TRBD1. The CDR3 length is 17 residues. Germline CDR1 is SGDLS and CDR2 is YYNGEE. V was clipped by 3 bases and J by 0 bases; unmatched bases: 4. The CDR3 protein is CASSEGTGSSYNSPLHF. CDR3 coding DNA: TGTGCCAGCAGCGAGGGGACAGGGAGCTCCTATAATTCACCCCTCCACTTT.